What follows is one T cell receptor (beta chain) and its context. The antigen remains undetermined. Amplification of TCR beta CDR3 regions used RNA transcripts. HTBI primers were employed in first-round RT-PCR, then a second-round multiplex PCR followed. TCRdb used MiXCR to reprocess the multiplex PCR reads, holding one entry per CDR3 protein. This table holds approximately 1.2 million distinct CDR3 sequences, less than 45% found once. The germline V gene encodes CDR1 SGHAT and CDR2 FQDESV (reference sequence). There are 16 residues in the CDR3. After removal of 1 base from V and 7 bases from J, the junction contained 10 bases not matched to a gene. This specimen belongs to a study of Graves' ophthalmopathy and Graves' hyperthyroidism. Study-wide results and caveats: The majority of expanded thyroid clonotypes above 0.001 frequency also occurred in blood. Classification of ophthalmopathy versus stable hyperthyroidism by a 13-signature model yielded 85% to 90% sensitivity and about 81% specificity.

This TCR came from an adult man with Graves' hyperthyroidism. The sample was peripheral blood or thyroid tissue (not recorded which). V usage is TRBV11-1 and J usage is TRBJ2-5; 9 bases are shared with TRBD2. CDR3 protein: CASSLGSAGGSGTQYF. The CDR3 DNA follows: TGTGCCAGCAGCTTAGGGTCAGCGGGAGGATCTGGGACCCAGTACTTC.